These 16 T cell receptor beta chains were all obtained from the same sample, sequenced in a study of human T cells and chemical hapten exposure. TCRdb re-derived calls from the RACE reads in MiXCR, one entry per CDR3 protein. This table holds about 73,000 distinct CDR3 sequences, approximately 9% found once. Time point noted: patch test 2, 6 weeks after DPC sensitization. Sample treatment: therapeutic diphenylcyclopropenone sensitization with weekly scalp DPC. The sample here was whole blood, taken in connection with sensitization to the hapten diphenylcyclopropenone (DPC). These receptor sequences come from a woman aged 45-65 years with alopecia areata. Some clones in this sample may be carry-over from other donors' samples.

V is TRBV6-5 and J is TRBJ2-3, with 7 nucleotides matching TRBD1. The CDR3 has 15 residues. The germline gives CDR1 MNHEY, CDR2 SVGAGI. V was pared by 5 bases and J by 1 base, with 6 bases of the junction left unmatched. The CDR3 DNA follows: TGTGCCAGCAGTACAACAGGGGCTGGCACAGATACGCAGTATTTT. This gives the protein CASSTTGAGTDTQYF.

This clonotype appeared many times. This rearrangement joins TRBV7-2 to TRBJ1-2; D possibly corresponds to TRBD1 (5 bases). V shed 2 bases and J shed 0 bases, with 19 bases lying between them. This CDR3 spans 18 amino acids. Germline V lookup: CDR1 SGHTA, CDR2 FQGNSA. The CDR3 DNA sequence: TGTGCCAGCAGCTTAAGGGGACTGGAGCTTTTCGCTAACTATGGCTACACCTTC. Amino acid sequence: CASSLRGLELFANYGYTF.

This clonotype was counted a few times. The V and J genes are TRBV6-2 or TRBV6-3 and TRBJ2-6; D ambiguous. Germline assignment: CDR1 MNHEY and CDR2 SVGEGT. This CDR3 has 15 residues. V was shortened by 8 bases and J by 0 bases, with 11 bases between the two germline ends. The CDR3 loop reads CASQAHNSGANVLTF. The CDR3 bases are TGTGCCAGCCAGGCGCATAACTCTGGGGCCAACGTCCTGACTTTC.

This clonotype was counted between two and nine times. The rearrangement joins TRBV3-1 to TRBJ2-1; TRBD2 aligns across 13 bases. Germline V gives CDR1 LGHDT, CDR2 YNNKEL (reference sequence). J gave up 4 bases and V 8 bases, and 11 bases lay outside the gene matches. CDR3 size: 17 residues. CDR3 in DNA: TGTGCCAGCCCTGCCCGACTAGCGGGGGGCCCGTACAATGAGCAGTTCTTC. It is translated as CASPARLAGGPYNEQFF.

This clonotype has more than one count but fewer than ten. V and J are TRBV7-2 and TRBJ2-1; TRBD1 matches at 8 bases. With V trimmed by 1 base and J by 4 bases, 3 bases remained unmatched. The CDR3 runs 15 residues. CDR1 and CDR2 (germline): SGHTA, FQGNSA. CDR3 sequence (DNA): TGTGCCAGCAGCTTAGTACAGGGGGAATACAATGAGCAGTTCTTC. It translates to CASSLVQGEYNEQFF.

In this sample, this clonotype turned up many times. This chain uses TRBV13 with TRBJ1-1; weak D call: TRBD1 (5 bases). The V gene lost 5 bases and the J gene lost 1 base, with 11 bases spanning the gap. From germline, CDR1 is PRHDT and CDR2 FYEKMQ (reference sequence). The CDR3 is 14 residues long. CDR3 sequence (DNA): TGTGCCAGCAGCGCACCAGGGTGGAACACTGAAGCTTTCTTT. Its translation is CASSAPGWNTEAFF.

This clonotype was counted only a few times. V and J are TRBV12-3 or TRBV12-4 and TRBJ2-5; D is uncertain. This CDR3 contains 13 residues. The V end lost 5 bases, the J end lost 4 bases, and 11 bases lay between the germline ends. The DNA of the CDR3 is TGTGCCAGCAGTGGTCCAGCCTCAGAGACCCAGTACTTC. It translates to CASSGPASETQYF.

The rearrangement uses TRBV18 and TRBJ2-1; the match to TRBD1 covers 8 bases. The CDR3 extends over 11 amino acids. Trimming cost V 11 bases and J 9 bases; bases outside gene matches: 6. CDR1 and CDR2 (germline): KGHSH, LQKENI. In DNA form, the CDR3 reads TGTGCCGGAACAGGGGGTGGTGAGCAGTTCTTC. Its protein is CAGTGGGEQFF.

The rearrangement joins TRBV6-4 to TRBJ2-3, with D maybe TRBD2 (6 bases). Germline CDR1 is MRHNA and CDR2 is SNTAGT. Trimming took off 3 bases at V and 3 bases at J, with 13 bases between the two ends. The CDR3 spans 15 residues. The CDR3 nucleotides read TGTGCCAGCAGTGAAACGGGACTCTGGACAGATACGCAGTATTTT. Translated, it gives CASSETGLWTDTQYF.

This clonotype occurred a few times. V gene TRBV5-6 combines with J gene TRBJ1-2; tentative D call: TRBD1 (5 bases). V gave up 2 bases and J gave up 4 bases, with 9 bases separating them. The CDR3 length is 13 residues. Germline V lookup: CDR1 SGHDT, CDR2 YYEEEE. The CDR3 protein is CASSFGTAYGYTF. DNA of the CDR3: TGTGCCAGCAGCTTCGGGACCGCCTATGGCTACACCTTC.

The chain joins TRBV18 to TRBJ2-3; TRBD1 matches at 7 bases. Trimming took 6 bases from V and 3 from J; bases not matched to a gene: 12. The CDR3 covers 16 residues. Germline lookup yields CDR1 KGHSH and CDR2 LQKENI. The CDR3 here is CASSTLQGVGTDTQYF. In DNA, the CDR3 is TGTGCCAGCTCTACTCTTCAGGGGGTCGGAACAGATACGCAGTATTTT.

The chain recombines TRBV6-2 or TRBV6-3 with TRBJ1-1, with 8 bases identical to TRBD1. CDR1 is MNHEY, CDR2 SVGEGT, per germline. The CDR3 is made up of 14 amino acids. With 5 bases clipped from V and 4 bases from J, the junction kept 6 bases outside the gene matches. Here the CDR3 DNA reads TGTGCCAGCAGTCCGGACAGGGCGGGCACTGAAGCTTTCTTT. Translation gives CASSPDRAGTEAFF.

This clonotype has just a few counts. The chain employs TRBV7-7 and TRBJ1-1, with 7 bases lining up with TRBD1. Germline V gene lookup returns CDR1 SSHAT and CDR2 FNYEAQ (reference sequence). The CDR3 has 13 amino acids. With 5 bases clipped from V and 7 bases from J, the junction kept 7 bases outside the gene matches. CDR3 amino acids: CASSLRTGHEAFF. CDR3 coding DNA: TGTGCCAGCAGCCTTCGGACAGGCCATGAAGCTTTCTTT.

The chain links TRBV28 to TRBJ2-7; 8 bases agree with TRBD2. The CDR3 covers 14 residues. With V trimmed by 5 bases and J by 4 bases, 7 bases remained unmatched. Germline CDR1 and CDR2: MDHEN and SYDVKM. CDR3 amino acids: CASSESGREYEQYF. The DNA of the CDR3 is TGTGCCAGCAGTGAAAGCGGGAGAGAGTACGAGCAGTACTTC.

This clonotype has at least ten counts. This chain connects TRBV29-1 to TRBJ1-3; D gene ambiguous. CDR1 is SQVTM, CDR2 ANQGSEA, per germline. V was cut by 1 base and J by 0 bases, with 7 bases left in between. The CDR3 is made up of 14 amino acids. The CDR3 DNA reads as TGCAGCGTTGAAGGCGGCAGCTCTGGAAACACCATATATTTT. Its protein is CSVEGGSSGNTIYF.

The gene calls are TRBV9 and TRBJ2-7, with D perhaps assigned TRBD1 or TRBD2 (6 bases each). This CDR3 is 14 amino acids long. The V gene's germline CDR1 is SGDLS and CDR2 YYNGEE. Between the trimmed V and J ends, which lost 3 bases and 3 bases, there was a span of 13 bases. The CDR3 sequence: CASSAEGGGYEQYF. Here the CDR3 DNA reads TGTGCCAGCAGCGCTGAGGGGGGCGGCTACGAGCAGTACTTC. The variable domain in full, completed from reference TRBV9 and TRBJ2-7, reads DSGVTQTPKHLITATGQRVTLRCSPRSGDLSVYWYQQSLDQGLQFLIQYYNGEERAKGNILERFSAQQFPDLHSELNLSSLELGDSALYFCASSAEGGGYEQYFGPGTRLTVT.